This T cell receptor beta chain originates from a study of OX40 agonist ivuxolimab in advanced cancers. Study-level information: A mean age of roughly 62 years, range roughly 20 to 80, was recorded, and 70% to 85% were male.

Deletions cut 3 bases from V and 4 bases from J, with 12 bases between. The CDR3 length is 15 residues. From germline, CDR1 is SGHAT and CDR2 FQNNGV. Here immunoSEQ multiplex PCR was the method, and the copy in TCRdb shows in-frame clones only, minus some. This sample has approximately 76,000 clones; around 94% occur once, and the top ten carry about 11%. The chain recombines TRBV11-2 with TRBJ2-2; perhaps D is TRBD1 or TRBD2 (5 bases each). The TCR was taken from an adult with an advanced solid tumor such as melanoma, head and neck, liver or kidney cancer. Sequencing used CD4+ or CD8+ T cells sorted from blood, obtained in a trial of the OX40 agonist ivuxolimab. CDR3 protein: CASSLGVVSTGELFF. In DNA form, the CDR3 reads TGTGCCAGCAGCTTGGGGGTAGTGAGCACCGGGGAGCTGTTTTTT.